Detailed here is one T cell receptor beta chain. What it binds is not known. This sample is part of a study of vaccination effects on CD4 cells after COVID-19. Before sequencing, viral peptide pools were used by the ViraFEST assay to expand antigen-specific CD4+ T cells. Culture lasted about nine days before CD4+ T cell isolation. All participants had two doses of either the BNT162b2 or mRNA-1273 vaccine. This CDR3 contains 15 residues. With V trimmed by 7 bases and J by 4 bases, 4 bases remained unmatched. Looked up from germline, CDR1 is KGHDR and CDR2 is SFDVKD. Assay used: immunoSEQ multiplex PCR; TCRdb lists only in-frame clones, some missing. The sample has about 15,000 clones, roughly 70% seen once.

The chain is built from TRBV24-1 and TRBJ2-1; TRBD2 matches at 12 bases. This receptor was taken from a human donor who received a COVID-19 vaccine. The sample consisted of CD4+ T cells from PBMCs cultured with HCoV-NL63 spike peptides, taken after COVID-19 vaccination. The CDR3 loop reads CATSLLAGGYNEQFF. CDR3 bases: TGTGCCACCAGCTTACTAGCGGGAGGATACAATGAGCAGTTCTTC.